The entry that follows covers one T cell receptor (beta chain) sequence. Isolated RNA was reverse transcribed into cDNA used as the sequencing template. The data were produced by immunoSEQ multiplex PCR, yet TCRdb's version contains in-frame clones alone and is incomplete. Here the sample spans 150,000 or so clones, around 47% being singletons. The data originate from a study of CD8+ T cells in alopecia areata. Study at large: Tofacitinib administration persisted for 6 to 18 months, succeeded by 6 months off drug.

CDR3 length: 13 amino acids. Germline CDR1 reads SEHNR; CDR2 reads FQNEAQ (reference sequence). Trimming cost V 3 bases and J 7 bases, with 10 bases left between them. This receptor was identified in a human donor with alopecia areata. The V and J genes are TRBV7-9 and TRBJ2-1; perhaps TRBD1 as D (5 bases). Sample: CD4+ T cells sorted from blood. For the CDR3, the DNA is TGTGCCAGCAGCTTTGGGGCAAGGAATGAGCAGTTCTTC. Amino acid sequence: CASSFGARNEQFF.